These 17 T cell receptor beta chains share one sample of origin, sequenced in a study of control samples from healthy donors and cancer patients. Assay used: immunoSEQ multiplex PCR; TCRdb lists only in-frame clones, some missing. The sample holds tens of thousands of clones, around 85% seen once. The sample comprised PBMCs. Receptor source: a man between 60 and 75 years old with head and neck cancer.

The J gene is TRBJ1-5, the V gene TRBV12-3 or TRBV12-4; perhaps TRBD1 as D (5 bases). The CDR3 is 12 amino acids. The V end was cut by 6 bases, the J end by 9 bases, with 12 bases between. The CDR3: CASSSRGRPQHF. CDR3 DNA: TGTGCCAGCAGCTCGAGGGGCAGGCCCCAGCATTTT.

The chain links TRBV19 to TRBJ1-5; D remains unclear. Between the trimmed V and J ends, which lost 5 bases and 0 bases, there was a span of 14 bases. Germline-derived CDR1 and CDR2 are LNHDA and SQIVND (reference sequence). The CDR3 length is 16 residues. CDR3 coding DNA: TGTGCCAGTAGTTCGGGGATTTTTAATAGCAATCAGCCCCAGCATTTT. The encoded protein is CASSSGIFNSNQPQHF.

This clone was seen once. This sequence joins TRBV5-1 and TRBJ1-3; D perhaps matches TRBD1 (5 bases). Germline V CDR1 and CDR2: SGHRS, YFSETQ. The CDR3 loop spans 16 amino acids. V shed 3 bases and J shed 4 bases, with 17 bases lying between them. CDR3 loop: CASSSGTSQTGNTIYF. The CDR3 region has the DNA TGCGCCAGCAGCTCGGGGACCAGTCAAACCGGAAACACCATATATTTT.

In this sample, this clone turned up once. The rearrangement joins TRBV7-2 to TRBJ1-2; D is ambiguous. CDR1 and CDR2 from the germline V gene are SGHTA and FQGNSA. The CDR3 totals 11 residues. V gave up 5 bases and J gave up 8 bases, with 9 bases separating them. The CDR3 region is CASSQFRGYTF. The CDR3 DNA is TGTGCCAGCAGCCAATTCAGGGGCTACACCTTC.

The chain recombines TRBV27 with TRBJ2-3, with D perhaps matching TRBD2 (6 bases). Germline CDR1 and CDR2: MNHEY and SMNVEV (reference sequence). This CDR3 is built from 14 residues. Trimming cost V 4 bases and J 4 bases, with 12 bases left between them. The CDR3: CASSWRRGADTQYF. The CDR3 DNA is TGTGCCAGCAGTTGGAGGAGGGGCGCAGATACGCAGTATTTT.

V is TRBV11-3 and J is TRBJ1-1; D gene uncertain. V was trimmed by 5 bases and J by 2 bases, leaving 3 bases between them. This CDR3 comprises 11 residues. CDR1 is SGHNT and CDR2 is YENEEA in the germline V gene. CDR3 nucleotides: TGTGCCAGCAGCCTAAACACTGAAGCTTTCTTT. As protein: CASSLNTEAFF.

The chain joins TRBV4-1 to TRBJ1-1, with TRBD1 matching over 7 bases. Germline V gives CDR1 MGHRA, CDR2 YSYEKL. V was pared by 2 bases and J by 4 bases, with 4 bases of the junction left unmatched. The CDR3 is made up of 14 amino acids. CDR3: CASSQTRGLTEAFF. The CDR3 coding sequence is TGCGCCAGCAGCCAAACGAGGGGGCTCACTGAAGCTTTCTTT.

The V call is TRBV10-1, the J call TRBJ2-5; TRBD1 matches 9 bases. The CDR3 is 17 amino acids. Germline CDR1 WNHNN, CDR2 SYGVQD (reference sequence). CDR3 region: CPRSGPARDRVGETQYF. CDR3 DNA sequence: TGCCCCCGCAGTGGCCCCGCCCGGGACAGGGTCGGAGAGACCCAGTACTTC.

The rearrangement links TRBV2 to TRBJ1-1; D not resolved. V shed 6 bases and J shed 3 bases, with 14 bases lying between them. Germline V gene lookup returns CDR1 SNHLY and CDR2 FYNNEI. The CDR3 contains 14 residues. DNA for the CDR3: TGTGCCAGCAGCGGAGGGAAGGGATACACTGAAGCTTTCTTT. Residues: CASSGGKGYTEAFF.

The rearrangement joins TRBV6-1 to TRBJ1-5; a possible D gene is TRBD1 (6 bases). Trimming took off 4 bases at V and 2 bases at J, with 15 bases between the two ends. From germline, CDR1 is MNHNS and CDR2 SASEGT. This CDR3 has 16 amino acids. The CDR3 DNA sequence: TGTGCCAGCAGTGTCGCCGCGGGGGCAGGCAATCAGCCCCAGCATTTT. Residues: CASSVAAGAGNQPQHF.

The CDR3 reads CASGTGAQNSPLHF. CDR3 bases: TGTGCCAGCGGAACAGGGGCTCAGAATTCACCCCTCCACTTT. The genes are TRBV7-2 and TRBJ1-6, with TRBD1 matching over 7 bases. Germline CDR1 and CDR2: SGHTA and FQGNSA. J gave up 7 bases and V 8 bases, and 8 bases lay outside the gene matches. This CDR3 spans 14 amino acids.

V gene TRBV2 combines with J gene TRBJ2-7; 7 nucleotides line up with TRBD1. This CDR3 has 13 amino acids. V lost 8 bases and J lost 2; bases outside the gene matches: 6. Germline V gene lookup returns CDR1 SNHLY and CDR2 FYNNEI. Written as DNA, the CDR3 is TGTGCCAGCGGGACAGAGAAAACCTACGAGCAGTACTTC. Residues: CASGTEKTYEQYF. The whole variable domain, remainder taken from reference TRBV2 and TRBJ2-7, is EPEVTQTPSHQVTQMGQEVILRCVPISNHLYFYWYRQILGQKVEFLVSFYNNEISEKSEIFDDQFSVERPDGSNFTLKIRSTKLEDSAMYFCASGTEKTYEQYFGPGTRLTVT.

J is TRBJ2-2 and V is TRBV24-1; D is tentatively TRBD1 or TRBD2 (6 bases each). Germline assignment: CDR1 KGHDR and CDR2 SFDVKD. The V and J ends lost 1 base and 6 bases respectively, with 14 bases between them. This CDR3 is built from 16 residues. Written as DNA, the CDR3 is TGTGCCACCAGTGATTTCCCGGGGGCCACGGCCGGGGAGCTGTTTTTT. The encoded protein is CATSDFPGATAGELFF.

The chain joins TRBV9 to TRBJ1-1; the D is unclear. The V end lost 2 bases, the J end lost 4 bases, and 9 bases lay between the germline ends. Germline lookup yields CDR1 SGDLS and CDR2 YYNGEE. The CDR3 runs 13 residues. For the CDR3, the DNA is TGTGCCAGCAGCGTGGAAGAGGGCACTGAAGCTTTCTTT. This encodes CASSVEEGTEAFF.

There are a few counts of this clone. V and J are TRBV13 and TRBJ2-7, with TRBD1 matching over 7 bases. Germline V gene data show CDR1 as PRHDT and CDR2 as FYEKMQ (reference sequence). After removal of 7 bases from V and 7 bases from J, the junction contained 7 bases not matched to a gene. The CDR3 has 12 amino acids. This CDR3 reads CASKGQTGEQYF. The DNA for the CDR3 is TGTGCCAGCAAGGGACAGACCGGGGAGCAGTACTTC. The entire variable domain, with the rest obtained from reference TRBV13 and TRBJ2-7, is as follows: AAGVIQSPRHLIKEKRETATLKCYPIPRHDTVYWYQQGPGQDPQFLISFYEKMQSDKGSIPDRFSAQQFSDYHSELNMSSLELGDSALYFCASKGQTGEQYFGPGTRLTVT.

The chain carries TRBV10-3 and TRBJ1-3, with D perhaps matching TRBD1 (6 bases). Trimming pared 0 bases from V and 4 bases from J, leaving 13 bases between. CDR3 length: 16 residues. The germline CDR1 and CDR2 sequences are ENHRY and SYGVKD. The CDR3 region has the DNA TGTGCCATCAGTGAGTCGTTACAGGGTCTGGGAAACACCATATATTTT. This translates into CAISESLQGLGNTIYF.

Regarding this clone: At one end, the junction sequence differs from germline, possibly due to a read error. This chain joins TRBV7-9 and TRBJ1-2; no firm D call. CDR1 and CDR2 (germline): SEHNR, FQNEAQ (reference sequence). CDR3 size: 14 residues. The CDR3 region is CASSLGGSNYGHTF. In DNA, the CDR3 is TGTGCCAGCAGCTTAGGTGGGTCAAACTATGGCCACACCTTC.